Each of the 10 T cell receptor beta chains below was sequenced from the same sample in a study of blood T cell repertoires in COVID-19. Measured with immunoSEQ multiplex PCR; TCRdb has only the in-frame clones, and not every one. The table shows some 250,000 clones, with 82% occurring only once. The specimen was peripheral blood. The receptors were sampled from a woman aged 55-70 years with active or convalescent COVID-19.

This chain uses TRBV3-1 (or the pseudogene TRBV3-2) with TRBJ1-2; TRBD1 matches at 12 bases. CDR3 length equals 17 residues. V trimming: 0 bases; J trimming: 1 base; junction bases outside the gene matches: 3. From germline, CDR1 is LGHDT and CDR2 YNNKEL (reference sequence). The CDR3 nucleotides are TGTGCCAGCAGCCAAGATAGGGACAGGGGGCGTAACTATGGCTACACCTTC. Its translation is CASSQDRDRGRNYGYTF.

The gene calls are TRBV7-6 and TRBJ2-3, with TRBD2 matching over 10 bases. Trimming at V came to 1 base and at J to 2 bases, leaving 9 bases not matched to a gene. The CDR3 sequence is 18 residues long. The germline V gene has CDR1 SGHVS and CDR2 FNYEAQ. In DNA form, the CDR3 reads TGTGCCAGCAGCTTAGGACGGAAGCGGGGGGGGATCACAGATACGCAGTATTTT. Amino acid sequence: CASSLGRKRGGITDTQYF. The full variable domain, its missing parts supplied by reference TRBV7-6 and TRBJ2-3, is GAGVSQSPRYKVTKRGQDVALRCDPISGHVSLYWYRQALGQGPEFLTYFNYEAQQDKSGLPNDRFSAERPEGSISTLTIQRTEQRDSAMYRCASSLGRKRGGITDTQYFGPGTRLTVL.

This chain connects TRBV30 to TRBJ2-1, with a weak D call TRBD1 (6 bases). This CDR3 region has 11 residues. The germline gives CDR1 GTSNPN, CDR2 SVGIG (reference sequence). V lost 0 bases to trimming and J lost 10 bases, with 7 bases between them. The CDR3 sequence: CAWSVRGEQFF. In nucleotides, the CDR3 is TGTGCCTGGAGTGTCAGGGGAGAGCAGTTCTTC. The full variable domain, rest sourced from reference TRBV30 and TRBJ2-1, is SQTIHQWPATLVQPVGSPLSLECTVEGTSNPNLYWYRQAAGRGLQLLFYSVGIGQISSEVPQNLSASRPQDRQFILSSKKLLLSDSGFYLCAWSVRGEQFFGPGTRLTVL.

The rearrangement joins TRBV6-5 to TRBJ1-5, with 7 positions matching TRBD1. Germline V gene sequence: CDR1 MNHEY, CDR2 SVGAGI. V shed 6 bases and J 0 bases; nucleotides not matched to a gene: 2. This CDR3 has 14 residues. The CDR3 bases are TGTGCCAGCAGAGACAGGGCTAGCAATCAGCCCCAGCATTTT. This encodes CASRDRASNQPQHF.

The chain employs TRBV11-2 and TRBJ2-6, with TRBD2 matching over 14 bases. The CDR3 is made up of 18 amino acids. With V trimmed by 5 bases and J by 2 bases, 5 bases remained unmatched. Looked up from germline, CDR1 is SGHAT and CDR2 is FQNNGV. CDR3: CASSRGLAGGPGANVLTF. CDR3 DNA: TGTGCCAGCAGCCGAGGACTAGCGGGGGGACCTGGGGCCAACGTCCTGACTTTC. Based on the CDR3 plus reference TRBV11-2 and TRBJ2-6, the full variable domain is EAGVAQSPRYKIIEKRQSVAFWCNPISGHATLYWYQQILGQGPKLLIQFQNNGVVDDSQLPKDRFSAERLKGVDSTLKIQPAKLEDSAVYLCASSRGLAGGPGANVLTFGAGSRLTVL.

The J gene is TRBJ2-3, the V gene TRBV7-6; D possibly corresponds to TRBD1 (6 bases). The V gene lost 2 bases and the J gene lost 3 bases, with 12 bases spanning the gap. Germline CDR1 is SGHVS and CDR2 is FNYEAQ. The CDR3 sequence is 15 residues long. DNA of the CDR3: TGTGCCAGCAGCTTATACGGCAGGGGAACAGATACGCAGTATTTT. It specifies CASSLYGRGTDTQYF.

The chain recombines TRBV7-9 with TRBJ2-6; TRBD2 is a possible D gene (6 bases). The CDR3 covers 14 residues. CDR1 SEHNR and CDR2 FQNEAQ come from the germline V gene (reference sequence). Trimming pared 5 bases from V and 3 bases from J, leaving 8 bases between. CDR3 in amino acids: CASSLGSGANVLTF. As DNA, the CDR3 is TGTGCCAGCAGCCTCGGGAGTGGGGCCAACGTCCTGACTTTC.

The chain uses TRBV10-2 and TRBJ2-4; D not certain. The V and J ends lost 2 bases and 1 base respectively, with 3 bases between them. In germline, CDR1 is WSHSY, CDR2 SAAADI. This CDR3 region has 13 residues. Here the CDR3 DNA reads TGCGCCAGCAGTGAGCAGGCCAAAAACATTCAGTACTTC. It encodes CASSEQAKNIQYF.

The chain joins TRBV13 to TRBJ1-2, with D unresolved. Germline V gene lookup returns CDR1 PRHDT and CDR2 FYEKMQ (reference sequence). This CDR3 contains 14 residues. V dropped 6 bases and J dropped 7 bases, with 18 bases sitting between them. The DNA of the CDR3 is TGTGCCAGCAGGTTGGACTCTCACGGAGGTGGCTACACCTTC. This encodes CASRLDSHGGGYTF.

The count of this clone is one. V and J are TRBV19 and TRBJ1-2; no reliable D call. In germline, CDR1 is LNHDA, CDR2 SQIVND (reference sequence). The CDR3 extends over 16 amino acids. The V gene lost 7 bases and the J gene lost 1 base, with 19 bases spanning the gap. CDR3 loop: CASTPSPGRINYGYTF. CDR3 DNA sequence: TGTGCCAGTACCCCCTCCCCGGGTCGAATTAACTATGGCTACACCTTC. Complete variable domain (other parts from reference TRBV19 and TRBJ1-2): DGGITQSPKYLFRKEGQNVTLSCEQNLNHDAMYWYRQDPGQGLRLIYYSQIVNDFQKGDIAEGYSVSREKKESFPLTVTSAQKNPTAFYLCASTPSPGRINYGYTFGSGTRLTVV.